Below, 30 T cell receptor beta chains from the same sample are listed, as sequenced in a study of radiotherapy plus CTLA-4 blockade in lung cancer. Data came from immunoSEQ multiplex PCR; TCRdb stores just in-frame clones and leaves some out. The profile shows some 77,000 clones, more than 75% of them singletons. The material sequenced was peripheral blood, taken from a patient treated with radiotherapy plus ipilimumab. Every receptor here comes from a human donor with non-small cell lung cancer who had a partial response to radiotherapy plus ipilimumab.

The chain links TRBV6-5 to TRBJ2-2; D call uncertain. The germline V gene encodes CDR1 MNHEY and CDR2 SVGAGI. V lost 4 bases and J lost 3, with 9 bases in between. CDR3 length: 14 residues. DNA of the CDR3: TGTGCCAGCAGTTCCGTTCTGTACACCGGGGAGCTGTTTTTT. It codes for CASSSVLYTGELFF.

The chain joins TRBV2 to TRBJ2-7; 7 nucleotides agree with TRBD1. With V trimmed by 4 bases and J by 6 bases, 3 bases remained unmatched. CDR3 length: 12 residues. Germline V CDR1 and CDR2: SNHLY, FYNNEI. The CDR3 spells CASSGDSSEQYV. CDR3 nucleotide sequence: TGTGCCAGCAGTGGGGACAGCAGCGAGCAGTACGTC.

The chain uses TRBV6-1 and TRBJ2-1; 8 bases map to TRBD1. V dropped 5 bases and J dropped 9; count of bases not matched to a gene: 12. Germline V gives CDR1 MNHNS, CDR2 SASEGT. This CDR3 has 15 residues. For the CDR3, the DNA is TGTGCCAGCAGTAGTGGGACAGGCTGGTCGGGTGAGCAGTTCTTC. Residues: CASSSGTGWSGEQFF.

This chain uses TRBV11-2 with TRBJ2-4; TRBD1 is a possible D gene (5 bases). Trimming took off 3 bases at V and 12 bases at J, with 12 bases between the two ends. Germline CDR1 and CDR2: SGHAT and FQNNGV. This CDR3 region has 12 residues. The CDR3 coding sequence is TGTGCCAGCAGCTTTATCCAGGGCACTCAGTACTTC. Protein product: CASSFIQGTQYF.

This sequence joins TRBV15 and TRBJ2-7; D call uncertain. V was trimmed by 0 bases and J by 2 bases, leaving 5 bases between them. The CDR3 sequence is 13 residues long. Germline V gene sequence: CDR1 LNHNV, CDR2 YYDKDF (reference sequence). The CDR3 DNA sequence: TGTGCCACCAGCAGAGATATCGCCTACGAGCAGTACTTC. Translation: CATSRDIAYEQYF. Based on the CDR3 plus reference TRBV15 and TRBJ2-7, the full variable domain is DAMVIQNPRYQVTQFGKPVTLSCSQTLNHNVMYWYQQKSSQAPKLLFHYYDKDFNNEADTPDNFQSRRPNTSFCFLDIRSPGLGDTAMYLCATSRDIAYEQYFGPGTRLTVT.

This sequence joins TRBV19 and TRBJ2-4; tentatively, D is TRBD2 (6 bases). Trimming removed 8 bases at V and 1 base at J, with 12 bases between. The CDR3 has 14 amino acids. Germline CDR1 is LNHDA and CDR2 is SQIVND (reference sequence). CDR3 sequence: CASGTAGAKNIQYF. Written as DNA, the CDR3 is TGTGCCAGTGGAACGGCGGGGGCCAAAAACATTCAGTACTTC.

Here the CDR3 reads CASSLANSNEQYF. In DNA form, the CDR3 reads TGCGCCAGCAGCTTAGCAAATAGCAACGAGCAGTACTTC. V gene TRBV5-1 combines with J gene TRBJ2-7; the D is unclear. V lost 2 bases, J lost 5 bases, and 11 bases lay in between. Germline V gene lookup returns CDR1 SGHRS and CDR2 YFSETQ. The CDR3 totals 13 residues.

This chain uses TRBV5-1 with TRBJ2-7; 9 bases match TRBD1. CDR3 length equals 16 residues. Germline V gene sequence: CDR1 SGHRS, CDR2 YFSETQ. With V trimmed by 5 bases and J by 2 bases, 11 bases remained unmatched. The DNA for the CDR3 is TGCGCCAGCAGTCGGCCGGGTAGACAGGGGGCCTACGAGCAGTACTTC. It is translated as CASSRPGRQGAYEQYF.

V is TRBV7-3 and J is TRBJ2-1; D remains ambiguous. V shed 8 bases and J shed 0 bases, with 14 bases lying between them. The CDR3 has 15 residues. Germline assignment: CDR1 SGHTA and CDR2 FQGTGA. The CDR3 DNA reads as TGTGCCAGCGTCCAGCGACCCAGCTCCTACAATGAGCAGTTCTTC. It specifies CASVQRPSSYNEQFF.

The rearrangement uses TRBV11-2 and TRBJ2-7, with D possibly matching TRBD1 (6 bases). This CDR3 has 15 residues. V lost 3 bases, J lost 0 bases, and 12 bases lay in between. Germline V gives CDR1 SGHAT, CDR2 FQNNGV. The CDR3 coding sequence is TGTGCCAGCAGCTTGAGACAGGCGATCTCCTACGAGCAGTACTTC. Amino acid sequence: CASSLRQAISYEQYF.

This chain connects TRBV7-2 to TRBJ2-3, with D hard to call. This CDR3 has 13 amino acids. V was cut by 1 base and J by 7 bases, with 9 bases left in between. Looked up from germline, CDR1 is SGHTA and CDR2 is FQGNSA. This CDR3 is CASSLVAEYTQYF. The DNA for the CDR3 is TGTGCCAGCAGCTTAGTGGCGGAGTATACGCAGTATTTT. Combining the CDR3 with reference TRBV7-2 and TRBJ2-3 gives the whole variable domain GAGVSQSPSNKVTEKGKDVELRCDPISGHTALYWYRQSLGQGLEFLIYFQGNSAPDKSGLPSDRFSAERTGGSVSTLTIQRTQQEDSAVYLCASSLVAEYTQYFGPGTRLTVL.

The chain links TRBV18 to TRBJ1-2; no clear D. Germline V gives CDR1 KGHSH, CDR2 LQKENI. This CDR3 is built from 13 residues. The ends were cut back, 3 bases at V and 0 bases at J, with 5 bases in the middle. The CDR3 region has the DNA TGTGCCAGCTCACCCCAGACTAACTATGGCTACACCTTC. This codes for CASSPQTNYGYTF. Filled out from reference TRBV18 and TRBJ1-2, the complete variable domain reads NAGVMQNPRHLVRRRGQEARLRCSPMKGHSHVYWYRQLPEEGLKFMVYLQKENIIDESGMPKERFSAEFPKEGPSILRIQQVVRGDSAAYFCASSPQTNYGYTFGSGTRLTVV.

This chain joins TRBV28 and TRBJ2-1; D is perhaps TRBD2 (6 bases). The V end was cut by 4 bases, the J end by 3 bases, with 19 bases between. Germline V gene lookup returns CDR1 MDHEN and CDR2 SYDVKM. This CDR3 region has 17 residues. CDR3 region: CASSSPGGAKGYNEQFF. CDR3 bases: TGTGCCAGCAGTTCCCCCGGCGGGGCGAAGGGCTACAATGAGCAGTTCTTC.

This rearrangement joins TRBV5-1 to TRBJ2-7, with D unresolved. The V end lost 4 bases, the J end lost 4 bases, and 21 bases lay between the germline ends. Germline V gives CDR1 SGHRS, CDR2 YFSETQ. The CDR3 length is 16 residues. The CDR3 loop is CASSLESGPVRYEQYF. For the CDR3, the DNA is TGCGCCAGCAGCCTCGAATCCGGCCCCGTGAGGTACGAGCAGTACTTC.

The V and J genes are TRBV11-3 and TRBJ2-7, with TRBD2 matching 9 bases. V lost 5 bases and J lost 5; bases outside the gene matches: 7. The CDR3 consists of 14 residues. Germline CDR1 is SGHNT and CDR2 is YENEEA. The DNA for the CDR3 is TGTGCCAGCAGCCGCTCTAGCGGGAACCACGAGCAGTACTTC. As protein: CASSRSSGNHEQYF.

The rearrangement links TRBV29-1 to TRBJ2-5; TRBD2 matches 10 bases. The CDR3 is 17 residues long. The ends lost 0 bases at V and 5 bases at J; junction bases unmatched: 12. In germline, CDR1 is SQVTM, CDR2 ANQGSEA. Here the CDR3 DNA reads TGCAGCGTTGAAGAGAGGGGGGAACTAGCGGGAACGGAGACCCAGTACTTC. Its protein product is CSVEERGELAGTETQYF. The full variable domain, with the rest looked up from reference TRBV29-1 and TRBJ2-5, is SAVISQKPSRDICQRGTSLTIQCQVDSQVTMMFWYRQQPGQSLTLIATANQGSEATYESGFVIDKFPISRPNLTFSTLTVSNMSPEDSSIYLCSVEERGELAGTETQYFGPGTRLLVL.

The V and J genes are TRBV28 and TRBJ2-5, with 8 nucleotides matching TRBD2. With V trimmed by 6 bases and J by 7 bases, 13 bases remained unmatched. Germline CDR1 reads MDHEN; CDR2 reads SYDVKM. The length of the CDR3 is 15 residues. The CDR3 protein is CASSREGGGRGTQYF. In DNA, the CDR3 is TGTGCCAGCAGCCGGGAGGGAGGGGGACGAGGGACCCAGTACTTC.

The rearrangement joins TRBV20-1 to TRBJ2-5, with D uncertain. The CDR3 runs to 11 residues. From germline, CDR1 is DFQATT and CDR2 SNEGSKA (reference sequence). The V and J ends lost 5 bases and 6 bases respectively, with 10 bases between them. CDR3: CSARVKKTQYF. For the CDR3, the DNA is TGCAGTGCTCGGGTAAAAAAGACCCAGTACTTC.

This chain uses TRBV7-2 with TRBJ2-1; 9 positions agree with TRBD2. The CDR3 has 14 amino acids. Germline-derived CDR1 and CDR2 are SGHTA and FQGNSA. The ends lost 4 bases at V and 8 bases at J; junction bases unmatched: 6. DNA of the CDR3: TGTGCCAGCAGCTCGGGACTAGCCACGGATGAGCAGTTCTTC. The encoded protein is CASSSGLATDEQFF.

This clone was recorded a few times. The V and J genes are TRBV6-6 and TRBJ1-2, with TRBD1 matching 7 bases. Trimming took 5 bases from V and 7 from J; bases not matched to a gene: 7. Germline V gene lookup returns CDR1 MNHNY and CDR2 SVGAGI (reference sequence). The CDR3 has 13 amino acids. CDR3 residues: CASSRDHRGGYTF. The DNA of the CDR3 is TGTGCCAGCAGTCGGGACCACAGGGGTGGCTACACCTTC.

The chain employs TRBV18 and TRBJ2-2, with D possibly TRBD1 on 6 matching bases. Germline CDR1 reads KGHSH; CDR2 reads LQKENI. V was clipped by 3 bases and J by 6 bases, with 11 bases between them. CDR3 size: 14 residues. CDR3 sequence (DNA): TGTGCCAGCTCACCGGACAGCCGGGCCGGGGAGCTGTTTTTT. Translating it yields CASSPDSRAGELFF.

This chain joins TRBV30 and TRBJ2-3; a possible D gene is TRBD2 (5 bases). With 0 bases removed from V and 4 bases from J, the gap between germline ends came to 14 bases. Germline loops: CDR1 GTSNPN, CDR2 SVGIG (reference sequence). This CDR3 has 15 amino acids. CDR3 sequence (DNA): TGTGCCTGGAGTGTAAAAACTGGGAGCGCAGATACGCAGTATTTT. This gives the protein CAWSVKTGSADTQYF. Using reference TRBV30 and TRBJ2-3 for the parts outside the CDR3, the full variable domain is SQTIHQWPATLVQPVGSPLSLECTVEGTSNPNLYWYRQAAGRGLQLLFYSVGIGQISSEVPQNLSASRPQDRQFILSSKKLLLSDSGFYLCAWSVKTGSADTQYFGPGTRLTVL.

The gene calls are TRBV11-3 and TRBJ2-3, with 9 positions matching TRBD1. V lost 1 base and J lost 6; bases outside the gene matches: 5. The CDR3 is 15 residues long. The germline gives CDR1 SGHNT, CDR2 YENEEA. As DNA, the CDR3 is TGTGCCAGCAGCTTAGCCGGGACAGGGAGGGATACGCAGTATTTT. Its translation: CASSLAGTGRDTQYF.

This chain joins TRBV6-1 and TRBJ1-5; no definite D call. This CDR3 has 15 amino acids. V lost 6 bases, J lost 0 bases, and 12 bases lay in between. In germline, CDR1 is MNHNS, CDR2 SASEGT. The chain's CDR3 is CASRVTRGSNQPQHF. The CDR3 coding sequence is TGTGCCAGCAGAGTGACCCGAGGTAGCAATCAGCCCCAGCATTTT.

The J gene is TRBJ1-1, the V gene TRBV5-6; D gene ambiguous. This CDR3 has 13 residues. V was clipped by 2 bases and J by 3 bases, with 8 bases between them. Germline V gene data show CDR1 as SGHDT and CDR2 as YYEEEE. The CDR3 protein is CASSFSPDTEAFF. In nucleotides, the CDR3 is TGTGCCAGCAGCTTTTCCCCGGACACTGAAGCTTTCTTT.

J is TRBJ2-7 and V is TRBV7-8, with TRBD1 identical over 7 bases. The CDR3 consists of 12 residues. V lost 5 bases and J lost 3; bases outside the gene matches: 1. Germline-derived CDR1 and CDR2 are SGHVS and FQNEAQ. The CDR3 protein is CASSRQGYEQYF. CDR3 nucleotide sequence: TGTGCCAGCAGCCGACAGGGCTACGAGCAGTACTTC.

This clone was seen only once. The CDR3 carries no conserved terminal phenylalanine or tryptophan, so it likely arises from a read error. Because the CDR3's place on the DNA is in doubt, the DNA is left out and the CDR3 is given as listed by TCRdb. V is TRBV27 and J is TRBJ2-7; TRBD1 is taken as the D call from the table, unchecked against the DNA. The CDR3 length equals 10 residues, ends included. Per the germline V gene, CDR1 is MNHEY and CDR2 is SMNVEV (reference sequence). The CDR3 loop is CASTGTAPGP.

This chain links TRBV30 with TRBJ2-3; 9 bases agree with TRBD1. The J segment lost 0 bases and the V segment lost 2 bases, leaving 3 bases of the junction unmatched. The CDR3 covers 15 residues. Germline assignment: CDR1 GTSNPN and CDR2 SVGIG (reference sequence). The CDR3 nucleotides are TGTGCCTGGAGTAGGGACAGGGTGAGCACAGATACGCAGTATTTT. Residues: CAWSRDRVSTDTQYF.

The chain joins TRBV5-6 to TRBJ1-1; D uncertain. V was trimmed by 4 bases and J by 0 bases, leaving 13 bases between them. Germline assignment: CDR1 SGHDT and CDR2 YYEEEE. The CDR3 runs to 15 residues. The CDR3 DNA follows: TGTGCCAGCAGCCCAGGAAGAGACATGAACACTGAAGCTTTCTTT. Translating it yields CASSPGRDMNTEAFF.

The rearrangement links TRBV6-5 to TRBJ2-7; D may be TRBD2 (6 bases). This CDR3 has 14 amino acids. V dropped 0 bases and J dropped 6 bases, with 12 bases sitting between them. Germline-derived CDR1 and CDR2 are MNHEY and SVGAGI. In DNA, the CDR3 is TGTGCCAGCAGTTACTCGGGCGGGGCCCTCGAGCAGTACGTC. Residues: CASSYSGGALEQYV.